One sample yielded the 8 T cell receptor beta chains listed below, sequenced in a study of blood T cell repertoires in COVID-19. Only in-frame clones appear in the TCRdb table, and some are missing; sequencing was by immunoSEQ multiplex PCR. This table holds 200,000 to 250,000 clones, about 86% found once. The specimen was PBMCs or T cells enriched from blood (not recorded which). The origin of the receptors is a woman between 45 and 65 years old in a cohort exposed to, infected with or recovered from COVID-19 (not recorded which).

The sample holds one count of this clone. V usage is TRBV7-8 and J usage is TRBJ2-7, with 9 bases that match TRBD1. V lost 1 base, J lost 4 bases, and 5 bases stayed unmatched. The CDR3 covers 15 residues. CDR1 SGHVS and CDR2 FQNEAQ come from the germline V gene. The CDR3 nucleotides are TGTGCCAGCAGCTTAGGGGGGACAGGGATGTACGAGCAGTACTTC. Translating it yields CASSLGGTGMYEQYF.

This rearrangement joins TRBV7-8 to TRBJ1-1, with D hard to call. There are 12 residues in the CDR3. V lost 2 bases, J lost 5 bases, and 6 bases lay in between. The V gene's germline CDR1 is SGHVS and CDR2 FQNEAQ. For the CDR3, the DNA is TGTGCCAGCAGCTTAACTAATACTGAAGCTTTCTTT. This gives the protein CASSLTNTEAFF.

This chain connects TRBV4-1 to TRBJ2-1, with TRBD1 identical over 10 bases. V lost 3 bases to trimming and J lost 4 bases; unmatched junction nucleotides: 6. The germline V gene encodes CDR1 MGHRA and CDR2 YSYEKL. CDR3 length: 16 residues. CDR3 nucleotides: TGCGCCAGCAGCCACATCCGGACAGGGGGATACAATGAGCAGTTCTTC. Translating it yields CASSHIRTGGYNEQFF.

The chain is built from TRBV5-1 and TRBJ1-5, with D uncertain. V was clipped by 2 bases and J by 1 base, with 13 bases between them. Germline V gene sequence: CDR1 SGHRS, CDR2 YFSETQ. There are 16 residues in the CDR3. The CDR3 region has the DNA TGCGCCAGCAGCTTTGGCCCGGGAGCGAGCAATCAGCCCCAGCATTTT. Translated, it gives CASSFGPGASNQPQHF.

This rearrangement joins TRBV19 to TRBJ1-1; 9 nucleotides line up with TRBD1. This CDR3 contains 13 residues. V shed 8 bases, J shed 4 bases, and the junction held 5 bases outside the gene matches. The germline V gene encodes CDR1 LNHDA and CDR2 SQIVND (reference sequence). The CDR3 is CASGQGSGTEAFF. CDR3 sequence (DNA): TGTGCCAGTGGACAGGGGTCGGGCACTGAAGCTTTCTTT.

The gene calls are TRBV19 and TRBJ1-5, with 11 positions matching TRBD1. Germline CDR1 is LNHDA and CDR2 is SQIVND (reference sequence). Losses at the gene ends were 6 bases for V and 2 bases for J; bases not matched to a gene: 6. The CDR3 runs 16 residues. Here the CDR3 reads CASRGQGALRNQPQHF. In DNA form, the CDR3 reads TGTGCCAGTAGAGGACAGGGGGCTTTGCGCAATCAGCCCCAGCATTTT.

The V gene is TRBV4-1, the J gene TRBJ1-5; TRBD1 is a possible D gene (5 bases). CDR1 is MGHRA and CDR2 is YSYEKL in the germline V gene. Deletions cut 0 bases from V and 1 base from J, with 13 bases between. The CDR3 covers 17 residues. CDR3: CASSQDLGQLSNQPQHF. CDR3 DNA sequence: TGCGCCAGCAGCCAAGATCTGGGGCAGCTAAGCAATCAGCCCCAGCATTTT.

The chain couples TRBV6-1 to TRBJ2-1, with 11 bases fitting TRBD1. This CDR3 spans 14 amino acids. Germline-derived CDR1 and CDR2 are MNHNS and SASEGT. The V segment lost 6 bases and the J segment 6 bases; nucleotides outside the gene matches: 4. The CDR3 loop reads CASRPGTGGNEQFF. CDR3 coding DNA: TGTGCCAGCAGGCCCGGGACAGGGGGCAATGAGCAGTTCTTC.